A selection of T cell receptor beta chains follows, all from one sample in a study of cytomegalovirus exposure and HLA in healthy donors. Libraries were prepared by immunoSEQ multiplex PCR; TCRdb keeps only in-frame clonotypes and omits some of them. The sample consists of about 160,000 clones, 80% to 85% of them appearing once. Sequenced sample: PBMCs. These receptors all stem from a male donor in good health and CMV-seropositive. Each CDR3 is given with its conserved first and last residue. The D gene is left open where the match is weak. Not every row has a clone size; where given, it reads once, few, many or a size class.

v_call	d_call	clone_size	j_call	cdr3_nt	cdr3_aa
TRBV7-8	.	few	TRBJ2-7	TGTGCCAGCAGCTTAGTCTCCGGGGATCTGTACTACGAGCAGTACTTC	CASSLVSGDLYYEQYF
TRBV30	.	.	TRBJ2-1	TGTGCCTGGAGTGTAGCGGGTACGCTCTACAATGAGCAGTTCTTC	CAWSVAGTLYNEQFF
TRBV2	.	.	TRBJ1-5	TGTGCCAGCAGTGATGCTATTAGATCCAGGGCAGGGCAGCCCCAGCATTTT	CASSDAIRSRAGQPQHF
TRBV27	TRBD1	.	TRBJ2-5	TGTGCCAGCAGTTTAGGGACAGGGCATGAGACCCAGTACTTC	CASSLGTGHETQYF
TRBV14	TRBD1	.	TRBJ2-7	TGTGCCAGCACCCGATCCGGGGACAGGGGAAGGCACGAGCAGTACTTC	CASTRSGDRGRHEQYF
TRBV10-3	.	few	TRBJ1-2	TGTGCCGGAGCGGGACGTCTTAGAGGAGGCTACACCTTC	CAGAGRLRGGYTF
TRBV19	TRBD2	.	TRBJ2-1	TGTGCCAGTAGTATAAGCGGTGCGGGAGGGCAGTTCTTC	CASSISGAGGQFF
TRBV4-1	.	.	TRBJ1-1	TGCGCCAGCAGCACATCCGGGACACCAAACACTGAAGCTTTCTTT	CASSTSGTPNTEAFF
TRBV10-1	TRBD2	.	TRBJ2-3	TGCGCCAGCAGTGAGAGTGGGACTAGCGGGAGGGATACGCAGTATTTT	CASSESGTSGRDTQYF
TRBV11-3	TRBD2	.	TRBJ2-1	TGTGCCAGCAGCTGGGGTAGACTAGCGGGGGGCGGAAACAATGAGCAGTTCTTC	CASSWGRLAGGGNNEQFF
TRBV7-2	.	.	TRBJ2-4	TGTGCCAGCAGCTTAGTGAGGGATTCGAAAAACATTCAGTACTTC	CASSLVRDSKNIQYF
TRBV30	TRBD1	.	TRBJ1-3	TGTGCCTGTTTGAATTGGGACAGAGGAAACACCATATATTTT	CACLNWDRGNTIYF
TRBV5-4	.	.	TRBJ2-2	TGTGCCAGCAGCTTAATGGGGCGCCCCACCGGGGAGCTGTTTTTT	CASSLMGRPTGELFF
TRBV19	TRBD2	.	TRBJ2-1	TGTGCCAGTAGTATAGGAGGCGGGAGGGCGATTGAGCAGTTCTTC	CASSIGGGRAIEQFF
TRBV5-1	TRBD1	few	TRBJ1-6	TGCGCCAGCAGCTTGGACAGGGGGATAAATAATTCACCCCTCCACTTT	CASSLDRGINNSPLHF
TRBV6-5	TRBD2	.	TRBJ2-7	TGTGCCAGCAGGGGGACTAGCGGGATTAGGGAGCAGTACTTC	CASRGTSGIREQYF
TRBV7-8	.	.	TRBJ2-1	TGTGCCAGCAGCTTACAGCCAGGGTTCGGTGAGCAGTTCTTC	CASSLQPGFGEQFF
TRBV4-1	.	.	TRBJ2-6	TGCGCCAGCAGCCAAGAATCGAACAGGGTATTCTCTGGGGCCAACGTCCTGACTTTC	CASSQESNRVFSGANVLTF
TRBV10-1	.	few	TRBJ2-7	TGCGCCAGCAGTCCCGGGACATCGGAGTACGAGCAGTACTTC	CASSPGTSEYEQYF
TRBV10-3	TRBD2	.	TRBJ2-6	TGTGCCATCCCCCGAGCCGGGGGGTTCTCTGGGGCCAACGTCCTGACTTTC	CAIPRAGGFSGANVLTF
TRBV10-1	.	.	TRBJ1-1	TGCGCCAGCAGTGGAGGGAACACTGAAGCTTTCTTT	CASSGGNTEAFF
TRBV4-1	TRBD2	.	TRBJ2-3	TGCGCCAGCAGCCAAGGGCTAGCGGGAGGCACAGATACGCAGTATTTT	CASSQGLAGGTDTQYF
TRBV30	.	.	TRBJ1-3	TGTGCCTGGAGTCGAGATGAGATACCCGGAAACACCATATATTTT	CAWSRDEIPGNTIYF
TRBV20-1	.	.	TRBJ1-1	TGCAGTGCGAGCCCTCAGGGAGAAGCTTTCTTT	CSASPQGEAFF
TRBV18	.	.	TRBJ1-1	TGTGCCAGCGGGGGGGGGCTGACGACTGAAGCTTTCTTT	CASGGGLTTEAFF
TRBV15	TRBD2	.	TRBJ2-1	TGTGCCACCCGACTAGCGGGAGGCAATGAGCAGTTCTTC	CATRLAGGNEQFF
TRBV19	TRBD1	.	TRBJ1-5	TGTGCCAGTAGCACCAGGACAGGGGGCCGCAATCAGCCCCAGCATTTT	CASSTRTGGRNQPQHF
TRBV19	.	.	TRBJ1-1	TGTGCCAGTAGTACTCTATGGGGGACAAGGAACACTGAAGCTTTCTTT	CASSTLWGTRNTEAFF
TRBV11-2	.	.	TRBJ2-7	TGTGCCAGCAGCTCCGGGGGTGTCTACGAGCAGTACTTC	CASSSGGVYEQYF
TRBV7-2	TRBD2	.	TRBJ2-7	TGTGCCAGCAGCCAGCACCTAGCGGGTCGTTACGAGCAGTACTTC	CASSQHLAGRYEQYF
TRBV6-1	.	.	TRBJ2-3	TGTGCCAGCAGGGCGGGCGGGGATACGCAGTATTTT	CASRAGGDTQYF
TRBV11-2	.	.	TRBJ1-1	TGTGCCAGCAGCTTAATGGGCTTGAACACTGAAGCTTTCTTT	CASSLMGLNTEAFF
TRBV14	.	.	TRBJ1-1	TGTGCCAGCAGCCCTTTACCCGGGACAGAAGCTTTCTTT	CASSPLPGTEAFF
TRBV7-6	TRBD1	.	TRBJ2-3	TGTGCCAGCAGCCAGCGGACAGGGAGCCCAGATACGCAGTATTTT	CASSQRTGSPDTQYF
TRBV29-1	.	.	TRBJ2-1	TGCAGCGGAGGCGTTTCCTACAATGAGCAGTTCTTC	CSGGVSYNEQFF
TRBV2	.	.	TRBJ2-2	TGTGCCAGCAGTGAAGCGCCCTCGGGCACCGGGGAGCTGTTTTTT	CASSEAPSGTGELFF
TRBV5-1	TRBD2	.	TRBJ2-3	TGCGCCAGCAGCTTGCCTAGCGGGGGAACAGATACGCAGTATTTT	CASSLPSGGTDTQYF
TRBV7-9	TRBD1	few	TRBJ1-2	TGTGCCAGCAGCTCGACAGGGCAAGTTATATATGGCTACACCTTC	CASSSTGQVIYGYTF
TRBV5-1	TRBD2	.	TRBJ2-7	TGCGCCAGCAGCCCGGCGGGGGTTGTACACGAGCAGTACTTC	CASSPAGVVHEQYF
TRBV16	.	.	TRBJ2-4	TGTGCCAGCAGCCAGGGCCGAGCCAAAAACATTCAGTACTTC	CASSQGRAKNIQYF
TRBV7-2	.	.	TRBJ1-1	TGTGCCAGCAGCTTAGATATGGGGGGGACTGAAGCTTTCTTT	CASSLDMGGTEAFF
TRBV7-9	TRBD1	once	TRBJ2-3	TGTGCCAGCAGCAATCGGGACAGCGAGCCCGAGGATACGCAGTATTTT	CASSNRDSEPEDTQYF
TRBV6-6	.	few	TRBJ1-5	TGTGCCAGCAGTTACGGGGGTAGGGAGGGCAATCAGCCCCAGCATTTT	CASSYGGREGNQPQHF
TRBV5-6	TRBD1	.	TRBJ2-4	TGTGCCAGCAGCTTCCCCGAACGGACAGGGGAGAACATTCAGTACTTC	CASSFPERTGENIQYF
TRBV19	.	.	TRBJ1-5	TGTGCCAGTAGTATAGACAGGTATAGCAATCAGCCCCAGCATTTT	CASSIDRYSNQPQHF